The 31 T cell receptor beta chains given below trace back to one sample, sequenced in a study of OX40 agonist ivuxolimab in advanced cancers. Sequencing was performed with immunoSEQ multiplex PCR; in TCRdb, only in-frame clones are kept and a portion is missing. The sample has 70,000 to 95,000 clones; roughly 94% are singletons. Specimen: CD4+ or CD8+ T cells sorted from blood, collected in a trial of the OX40 agonist ivuxolimab. The receptors shown here come from an adult with an advanced solid tumor such as melanoma, head and neck, liver or kidney cancer.

The rearrangement links TRBV14 to TRBJ2-1; D is ambiguous. Germline assignment: CDR1 SGHDN and CDR2 FVKESK. Trimming pared 0 bases from V and 6 bases from J, leaving 15 bases between. CDR3 length equals 16 residues. The DNA of the CDR3 is TGTGCCAGCAGCCAAGAGTCCGGGTCGTTAAGCAATGAGCAGTTCTTC. It yields the protein CASSQESGSLSNEQFF.

CDR3 protein: CASSSRQGAYNEQFF. The CDR3 DNA follows: TGTGCCAGTAGTTCGCGACAGGGGGCCTACAATGAGCAGTTCTTC. This chain joins TRBV19 and TRBJ2-1; 9 positions agree with TRBD1. The CDR3 totals 15 residues. After removal of 5 bases from V and 2 bases from J, the junction contained 4 bases not matched to a gene. Per germline, CDR1 LNHDA and CDR2 SQIVND (reference sequence).

This rearrangement joins TRBV7-2 to TRBJ2-5; possible D gene TRBD2, 6 bases. The CDR3 is made up of 18 amino acids. Germline loops: CDR1 SGHTA, CDR2 FQGNSA. Trimming took 3 bases from V and 0 from J, leaving 20 bases between them. Here the CDR3 reads CASSLPPGGGPDQETQYF. The CDR3, as DNA: TGTGCCAGCAGCTTGCCACCAGGCGGAGGGCCCGACCAAGAGACCCAGTACTTC. Variable domain in full (rest from reference TRBV7-2 and TRBJ2-5): GAGVSQSPSNKVTEKGKDVELRCDPISGHTALYWYRQSLGQGLEFLIYFQGNSAPDKSGLPSDRFSAERTGGSVSTLTIQRTQQEDSAVYLCASSLPPGGGPDQETQYFGPGTRLLVL.

This chain uses TRBV27 with TRBJ2-7, with D perhaps matching TRBD2 (5 bases). V lost 6 bases and J 0 bases, leaving 12 bases between the germline ends. Germline CDR1 reads MNHEY; CDR2 reads SMNVEV (reference sequence). The CDR3 is 14 amino acids. The CDR3 coding sequence is TGTGCCAGCAGACCGGGATCTAGCTCCTACGAGCAGTACTTC. This gives the protein CASRPGSSSYEQYF.

This chain links TRBV27 with TRBJ2-1; 12 nucleotides agree with TRBD2. This CDR3 region has 14 residues. Trimming took 5 bases from V and 16 from J; bases not matched to a gene: 12. The germline CDR1 and CDR2 sequences are MNHEY and SMNVEV (reference sequence). CDR3 amino acids: CASSRLAGDPSPFF. In DNA form, the CDR3 reads TGTGCCAGCAGTCGACTAGCGGGAGATCCCTCTCCCTTCTTC.

The genes are TRBV9 and TRBJ2-7; D is possibly TRBD1 (6 bases). This CDR3 spans 13 amino acids. Germline assignment: CDR1 SGDLS and CDR2 YYNGEE. V was cut by 0 bases and J by 3 bases, with 7 bases left in between. The CDR3 sequence is CASSVADSYEQYF. DNA of the CDR3: TGTGCCAGCAGCGTAGCGGACAGCTACGAGCAGTACTTC.

The V call is TRBV10-3, the J call TRBJ2-7; D is undetermined. CDR1 and CDR2 (germline): ENHRY, SYGVKD. With 4 bases removed from V and 3 bases from J, the gap between germline ends came to 13 bases. The CDR3 has 14 amino acids. The CDR3: CAISGGPRLYEQYF. In DNA form, the CDR3 reads TGTGCCATCAGTGGGGGTCCCAGGCTCTACGAGCAGTACTTC.

A single count supports this clone. The rearrangement uses TRBV28 and TRBJ2-1; 7 bases fit TRBD2. The length of the CDR3 is 14 residues. V dropped 7 bases and J dropped 6; count of bases not matched to a gene: 9. Germline lookup yields CDR1 MDHEN and CDR2 SYDVKM. The chain's CDR3 is CASNPSGGSNEQFF. The CDR3 DNA reads TGTGCCAGCAATCCATCCGGGGGGTCCAATGAGCAGTTCTTC.

The chain employs TRBV5-5 and TRBJ2-1, with 10 bases matching TRBD2. The CDR3 sequence is 16 residues long. Per the germline V gene, CDR1 is SGHKS and CDR2 is YYEKEE (reference sequence). The V segment lost 4 bases and the J segment 6 bases; nucleotides outside the gene matches: 10. The CDR3 here is CASSITGTSVLNEQFF. The CDR3, as DNA: TGTGCCAGCAGCATAACCGGGACTAGCGTCCTCAATGAGCAGTTCTTC.

This chain links TRBV19 with TRBJ2-1; TRBD2 matches at 7 bases. This CDR3 has 15 amino acids. Trimming at V came to 6 bases and at J to 0 bases, leaving 5 bases not matched to a gene. Germline V CDR1 and CDR2: LNHDA, SQIVND (reference sequence). CDR3 nucleotides: TGTGCCAGTAGCCTAGCGGCGGGCTCCTACAATGAGCAGTTCTTC. Encoded protein: CASSLAAGSYNEQFF.

The chain links TRBV9 to TRBJ1-1, with D maybe TRBD1 (6 bases). Trimming cost V 3 bases and J 5 bases, with 8 bases left between them. The germline CDR1 and CDR2 sequences are SGDLS and YYNGEE. The length of the CDR3 is 12 residues. This CDR3 reads CASSAQGTEAFF. The CDR3 nucleotides read TGTGCCAGCAGCGCACAGGGAACTGAAGCTTTCTTT.

This chain uses TRBV5-1 with TRBJ1-3; D unresolved. CDR1 SGHRS and CDR2 YFSETQ come from the germline V gene. Trimming cost V 0 bases and J 5 bases, with 9 bases left between them. This CDR3 is 14 amino acids long. CDR3 sequence (DNA): TGCGCCAGCAGCTTGGAGGCCAGCAGAAACACCATATATTTT. Translation: CASSLEASRNTIYF.

The chain carries TRBV2 and TRBJ1-2, with D unclear. V was trimmed by 6 bases and J by 5 bases, leaving 10 bases between them. Germline CDR1 SNHLY, CDR2 FYNNEI. The CDR3 is 12 residues long. The DNA of the CDR3 is TGTGCCAGCAGCTTCCGAGAGTATGGCTACACCTTC. It specifies CASSFREYGYTF.

The J gene is TRBJ1-1, the V gene TRBV13; D gene uncertain. Trimming stripped 1 base from V and 1 base from J, with 10 bases between. The germline CDR1 and CDR2 sequences are PRHDT and FYEKMQ (reference sequence). The CDR3 sequence is 15 residues long. The CDR3 DNA follows: TGTGCCAGCAGCTTAGAGGCCAACTCGAACACTGAAGCTTTCTTT. Translating gives CASSLEANSNTEAFF.

The chain uses TRBV9 and TRBJ2-1; the D is unclear. Trimming took 0 bases from V and 8 from J, leaving 6 bases between them. The CDR3 has 12 residues. The germline V gene encodes CDR1 SGDLS and CDR2 YYNGEE. In DNA form, the CDR3 reads TGTGCCAGCAGCGTAGTAGCCGATGAGCAGTTCTTC. This encodes CASSVVADEQFF.

This chain joins TRBV11-2 and TRBJ2-5; D uncertain. Trimming took 5 bases from V and 5 from J, leaving 15 bases between them. CDR1 is SGHAT and CDR2 is FQNNGV in the germline V gene. CDR3 size: 14 residues. The CDR3 loop is CASSPGPLGETQYF. CDR3 bases: TGTGCCAGCAGCCCGGGCCCCCTCGGGGAGACCCAGTACTTC.

This chain links TRBV7-9 with TRBJ2-3, with 8 nucleotides matching TRBD1. The CDR3 has 15 residues. Trimming took 1 base from V and 5 from J; bases not matched to a gene: 5. Germline assignment: CDR1 SEHNR and CDR2 FQNEAQ (reference sequence). CDR3 sequence: CASSLGQGAVDTQYF. The CDR3 nucleotides are TGTGCCAGCAGCTTAGGGCAGGGGGCGGTAGATACGCAGTATTTT. The variable domain in full, with the rest retrieved from reference TRBV7-9 and TRBJ2-3, is DTGVSQNPRHKITKRGQNVTFRCDPISEHNRLYWYRQTLGQGPEFLTYFQNEAQLEKSRLLSDRFSAERPKGSFSTLEIQRTEQGDSAMYLCASSLGQGAVDTQYFGPGTRLTVL.

The J gene is TRBJ1-4, the V gene TRBV6-5, with D hard to call. V was pared by 0 bases and J by 7 bases, with 12 bases between. CDR3 length: 15 residues. The germline CDR1 and CDR2 sequences are MNHEY and SVGAGI. CDR3 bases: TGTGCCAGCAGTTACTCAGGAGGGCTAGGTGAAAAACTGTTTTTT. This translates into CASSYSGGLGEKLFF.

The chain combines TRBV2 with TRBJ1-2, with D perhaps TRBD1 (5 bases). V dropped 4 bases and J dropped 6 bases, with 6 bases sitting between them. The CDR3 has 11 amino acids. From germline, CDR1 is SNHLY and CDR2 FYNNEI. CDR3 in amino acids: CASSGGNGYTF. The CDR3 DNA reads TGTGCCAGCAGTGGGGGGAATGGCTACACCTTC.

Notes on this clone: One end of the junction fails to match germline, which may point to a read error. This sequence joins TRBV5-1 and TRBJ2-7, with 13 nucleotides matching TRBD2. The CDR3 extends over 15 amino acids. Germline CDR1 is SGHRS and CDR2 is YFSETQ. This chain's CDR3 is CASRAGLAGNYEQYF. In DNA, the CDR3 is TGTGCCAGCAGGGCGGGACTAGCGGGGAACTACGAGCAGTACTTC. Full variable domain (remainder filled in from reference TRBV5-1 and TRBJ2-7): KAGVTQTPRYLIKTRGQQVTLSCSPISGHRSVSWYQQTPGQGLQFLFEYFSETQRNKGNFPGRFSGRQFSNSRSEMNVSTLELGDSALYLCASRAGLAGNYEQYFGPGTRLTVT.

The chain combines TRBV7-9 with TRBJ2-1; D gene unclear. Germline V gives CDR1 SEHNR, CDR2 FQNEAQ (reference sequence). V gave up 1 base and J gave up 10 bases, with 8 bases separating them. The CDR3 runs to 12 residues. CDR3 nucleotide sequence: TGTGCCAGCAGCTTAGGGGCACCAGAGCAGTTCTTC. It codes for CASSLGAPEQFF.

The chain uses TRBV13 and TRBJ2-2, with D possibly matching TRBD2 (6 bases). The V gene's germline CDR1 is PRHDT and CDR2 FYEKMQ (reference sequence). CDR3 size: 16 residues. V gave up 3 bases and J gave up 3 bases, with 14 bases separating them. This CDR3 reads CASSFPGESDTGELFF. The DNA for the CDR3 is TGTGCCAGCAGCTTTCCGGGAGAGTCCGACACCGGGGAGCTGTTTTTT.

The chain uses TRBV30 and TRBJ2-3; D not resolved. Trimming stripped 3 bases from V and 0 bases from J, with 16 bases between. Germline V gene data show CDR1 as GTSNPN and CDR2 as SVGIG (reference sequence). The CDR3 runs 16 residues. The CDR3 here is CAWSDRESTSTDTQYF. In nucleotides, the CDR3 is TGTGCCTGGAGCGATCGAGAGTCAACAAGCACAGATACGCAGTATTTT.

This chain links TRBV6-5 with TRBJ1-1, with 10 bases fitting TRBD1. The CDR3 runs 14 residues. From germline, CDR1 is MNHEY and CDR2 SVGAGI. V lost 5 bases, J lost 3 bases, and 3 bases stayed unmatched. This CDR3 is CASSLGQGDTEAFF. For the CDR3, the DNA is TGTGCCAGCAGTCTCGGACAGGGGGACACTGAAGCTTTCTTT.

The CDR3 is CASSSKQDSCHQPQHF. The CDR3 DNA reads TGTGCCAGCAGCAGCAAGCAGGACTCTTGTCATCAGCCCCAGCATTTT. The chain is built from TRBV21-1 and TRBJ1-5. TRBV21-1 is listed as a pseudogene. The CDR3 spans 16 residues.

In DNA form, the CDR3 reads TGTGCCAGCAGCTCCCTAGGACTCGGAAACGAGCAGTACTTC. It codes for CASSSLGLGNEQYF. The chain recombines TRBV7-9 with TRBJ2-7; a weak D match, TRBD2 (5 bases). Germline V gene lookup returns CDR1 SEHNR and CDR2 FQNEAQ (reference sequence). CDR3 size: 14 residues. Trimming left V 4 bases short and J 5 bases short, with 15 bases between.

Note on this clone: An end of the junction does not agree with germline; a read error may underlie this. The chain is built from TRBV6-5 and TRBJ1-5; 7 bases align to TRBD1. The germline gives CDR1 MNHEY, CDR2 SVGAGI. This CDR3 is built from 13 residues. The CDR3 loop reads CASSYSTGTGLRF. In DNA form, the CDR3 reads TGTGCCAGCAGTTACTCGACAGGGACTGGTCTTCGTTTT.

The gene calls are TRBV27 and TRBJ1-2; D gene ambiguous. Germline V gene lookup returns CDR1 MNHEY and CDR2 SMNVEV (reference sequence). This CDR3 region has 15 residues. V lost 0 bases, J lost 4 bases, and 12 bases lay in between. The CDR3 loop reads CASSLSRVGLYGYTF. The CDR3 DNA follows: TGTGCCAGCAGTTTATCCCGGGTCGGCCTCTATGGCTACACCTTC.

The chain employs TRBV7-2 and TRBJ2-7; TRBD2 matches at 8 bases. This CDR3 comprises 15 residues. Germline-derived CDR1 and CDR2 are SGHTA and FQGNSA. Unmatched junction bases numbered 3, after V lost 1 base and J lost 1 base. The CDR3 loop is CASSLVTSGSYEQYF. CDR3 DNA: TGTGCCAGCAGCTTAGTAACTAGCGGATCCTACGAGCAGTACTTC.

The CDR3 nucleotides read TGCGCCAGCAGCTTTGGGGGCCAGAATGAGCAGTTCTTC. It specifies CASSFGGQNEQFF. This chain links TRBV5-1 with TRBJ2-1, with D possibly being TRBD1 (6 bases). Germline CDR1 reads SGHRS; CDR2 reads YFSETQ. Trimming left V 2 bases short and J 7 bases short, with 10 bases between. The CDR3 extends over 13 amino acids. The full variable domain, completed using reference TRBV5-1 and TRBJ2-1, is KAGVTQTPRYLIKTRGQQVTLSCSPISGHRSVSWYQQTPGQGLQFLFEYFSETQRNKGNFPGRFSGRQFSNSRSEMNVSTLELGDSALYLCASSFGGQNEQFFGPGTRLTVL.

On this clone itself: Within the sample, other DNA sequences also encode this same CDR3. The chain joins TRBV4-3 to TRBJ2-7, with 13 bases aligning to TRBD2. V gave up 3 bases and J gave up 7 bases; unmatched junction bases: 9. Per the germline V gene, CDR1 is LGHNA and CDR2 is YSLEER. This CDR3 contains 16 residues. The CDR3 bases are TGCGCCAGCAGCCATTTTACCGGGACTAGCGGGGCGGAGCAGTACTTC. Translation gives CASSHFTGTSGAEQYF.